This T cell receptor beta chain was retrieved from a study of blood T cell repertoires in COVID-19. The repertoire was sequenced with immunoSEQ multiplex PCR; TCRdb's copy has only in-frame clones and lacks some. The top ten hold around 9.3% of the sample, which has about 320,000 clones, just over 85% seen once. J was trimmed by 2 bases and V by 6 bases; bases with no gene match: 7. Germline V lookup: CDR1 SGHTA, CDR2 FQGNSA. This CDR3 comprises 16 residues. Source material: PBMCs or T cells enriched from blood (not recorded which). This receptor was taken from a young woman who had recovered from COVID-19. V is TRBV7-2 and J is TRBJ2-1, with 10 nucleotides matching TRBD2. In DNA, the CDR3 is TGTGCCAGCAGACCTACTAGCGGGGCGGCCTACAATGAGCAGTTCTTC. Residues: CASRPTSGAAYNEQFF.